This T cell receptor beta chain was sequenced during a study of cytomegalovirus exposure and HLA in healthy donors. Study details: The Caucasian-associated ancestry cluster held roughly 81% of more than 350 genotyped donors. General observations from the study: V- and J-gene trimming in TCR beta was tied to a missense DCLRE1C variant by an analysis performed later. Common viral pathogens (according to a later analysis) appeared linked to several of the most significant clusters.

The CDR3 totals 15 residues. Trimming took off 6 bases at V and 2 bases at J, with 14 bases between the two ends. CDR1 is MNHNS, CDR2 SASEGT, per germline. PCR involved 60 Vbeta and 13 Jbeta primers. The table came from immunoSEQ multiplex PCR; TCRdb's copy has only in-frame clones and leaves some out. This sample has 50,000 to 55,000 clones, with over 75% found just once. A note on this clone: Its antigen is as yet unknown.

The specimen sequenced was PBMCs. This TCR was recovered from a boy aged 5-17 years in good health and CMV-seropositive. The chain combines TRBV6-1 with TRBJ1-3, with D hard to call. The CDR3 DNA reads TGTGCCAGCAGCGAATATGGACTCGCTGGAAACACCATATATTTT. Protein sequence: CASSEYGLAGNTIYF.